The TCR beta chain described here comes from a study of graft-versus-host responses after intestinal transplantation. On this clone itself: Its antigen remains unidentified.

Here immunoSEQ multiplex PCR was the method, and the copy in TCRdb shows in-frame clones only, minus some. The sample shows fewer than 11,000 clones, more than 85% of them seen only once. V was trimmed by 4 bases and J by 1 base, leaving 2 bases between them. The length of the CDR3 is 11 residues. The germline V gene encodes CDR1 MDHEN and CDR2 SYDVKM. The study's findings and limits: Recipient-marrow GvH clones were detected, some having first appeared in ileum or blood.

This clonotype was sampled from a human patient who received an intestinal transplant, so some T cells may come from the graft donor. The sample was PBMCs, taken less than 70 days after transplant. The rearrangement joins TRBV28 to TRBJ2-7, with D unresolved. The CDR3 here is CASSWSYEQYF. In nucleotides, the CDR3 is TGTGCCAGCAGTTGGTCCTACGAGCAGTACTTC.